This TCR beta chain stems from a study of shared clonotypes between healthy human individuals. Naive CD8 cells lacked CD45RO, underwent positive selection for CCR7 and left out terminally differentiated effector memory CD45RA+ cells. Assay used: immunoSEQ multiplex PCR; TCRdb lists only in-frame clones, some missing. The sample carries roughly 570,000 clones, roughly 98% recorded once. Trimming took 7 bases from V and 0 from J, leaving 11 bases between them. The germline V gene encodes CDR1 SQVTM and CDR2 ANQGSEA. The CDR3 runs to 13 residues. This clone was recorded only once. The chain couples TRBV29-1 to TRBJ2-3, with D possibly matching TRBD2 (6 bases). The sample was naive CD8+ T cells sorted from blood. The receptor comes from a man between 25 and 39 years old in good health. This chain's CDR3 is CSGERASTDTQYF. For the CDR3, the DNA is TGCAGCGGAGAGCGGGCTAGCACAGATACGCAGTATTTT.